The T cell receptor (beta chain) under discussion was sequenced for a study of T cell repertoires in cytomegalovirus infection. Study context: Both recently identified HLA-C-restricted and well-studied HLA-B-restricted CMV epitopes were used in the study. Public TCR beta signatures marked donors with CMV infection and the matching HLA.

About this clonotype: Its specificity is not known.

TCRdb re-analysed the reads in MiXCR, keeping a single row per CDR3 protein. The sample shows over 250,000 distinct CDR3 sequences, around 20% of them seen only once. The sequence was obtained from a human donor in good health (CMV status not recorded). Some clones in this sample may be carry-over from other donors' samples. Sequencing was performed on cultured PBMCs, taken from culture after CMV antigen stimulation.

CDR3: CASSLVQQGKQYF. The CDR3 bases are TGTGCCAGCAGCTTAGTTCAGCAGGGCAAGCAGTACTTC. The chain joins TRBV7-2 to TRBJ2-4; D possibly corresponds to TRBD1 (5 bases). CDR1 SGHTA and CDR2 FQGNSA come from the germline V gene. The CDR3 is made up of 13 amino acids. V was trimmed by 1 base and J by 13 bases, leaving 14 bases between them.